This entry lists 21 T cell receptor beta chains sequenced from one sample in a study of identical twins. TCRdb recomputed calls from the 5' RACE reads with MiXCR, one row per CDR3 protein. Here the sample spans fewer than 650,000 distinct CDR3 sequences, around 7.4% being singletons. The same data also went into a second study, on yellow fever vaccine responses in identical twins.

Input material: PBMCs. Receptors originate from a woman aged 18-35 years in good health.

The chain links TRBV10-2 to TRBJ2-1; TRBD2 might be the D (5 bases). In germline, CDR1 is WSHSY, CDR2 SAAADI. Trimming stripped 2 bases from V and 10 bases from J, with 6 bases between. This CDR3 is 11 amino acids long. The CDR3 region has the DNA TGCGCCAGCAGTGAGGTAGCGGAGCAGTTCTTC. Its translation is CASSEVAEQFF.

This clonotype has just a few counts. The rearrangement links TRBV11-1 to TRBJ2-1; 12 bases align to TRBD2. V lost 5 bases to trimming and J lost 0 bases; unmatched junction nucleotides: 14. Germline V gene lookup returns CDR1 SGHAT and CDR2 FQDESV (reference sequence). The CDR3 has 20 amino acids. The CDR3, as DNA: TGTGCCAGCAGCCCATCGACTAGCGGGAGTATTCTGGGCTCCTACAATGAGCAGTTCTTC. This translates into CASSPSTSGSILGSYNEQFF.

The chain is built from TRBV24-1 and TRBJ1-1, with 8 bases that match TRBD1. J lost 1 base, V lost 11 bases, and 5 bases had no gene match. The CDR3 runs to 13 residues. Germline assignment: CDR1 KGHDR and CDR2 SFDVKD. The CDR3 region has the DNA TGTGCCATCGCCCAGGGGGCGAACACTGAAGCTTTCTTT. The encoded protein is CAIAQGANTEAFF.

The V gene is TRBV7-6, the J gene TRBJ2-2, with TRBD1 matching 11 bases. The V gene's germline CDR1 is SGHVS and CDR2 FNYEAQ. The CDR3 is 19 residues long. The V segment lost 1 base and the J segment 3 bases; nucleotides outside the gene matches: 10. The CDR3 DNA follows: TGTGCCAGCAGCTTAGTAGGACAGGGGGCGAGGTTCGACACCGGGGAGCTGTTTTTT. This gives the protein CASSLVGQGARFDTGELFF.

This clonotype occurred a few times. The gene calls are TRBV7-2 and TRBJ2-7; TRBD1 is a possible D gene (6 bases). The germline V and J ends were trimmed by 4 bases and 9 bases, with 10 bases remaining between them. The CDR3 is 11 residues long. Germline V gene data show CDR1 as SGHTA and CDR2 as FQGNSA. The CDR3 DNA reads TGTGCCAGCAGCTCCACAGGGCGGCAGTACTTC. This gives the protein CASSSTGRQYF.

This clonotype was seen many times. This chain links TRBV14 with TRBJ2-2; no clear D gene. Germline V gives CDR1 SGHDN, CDR2 FVKESK. The CDR3 has 14 amino acids. V lost 3 bases and J 4 bases, leaving 9 bases between the germline ends. CDR3 coding DNA: TGTGCCAGCAGCCACACACAGCCCACCGGGGAGCTGTTTTTT. This gives the protein CASSHTQPTGELFF.

This clonotype appeared a few times. The chain employs TRBV3-1 and TRBJ1-5; unclear D gene. Germline assignment: CDR1 LGHDT and CDR2 YNNKEL (reference sequence). V dropped 0 bases and J dropped 6 bases, with 9 bases sitting between them. The CDR3 consists of 14 residues. The CDR3 loop is CASSQDLVAQPQHF. The CDR3 region has the DNA TGTGCCAGCAGCCAAGATCTAGTAGCTCAGCCCCAGCATTTT.

This clonotype appeared many times. V is TRBV6-5 and J is TRBJ1-1; D gene uncertain. Germline values: CDR1 MNHEY, CDR2 SVGAGI. The CDR3 has 14 residues. Trimming left V 5 bases short and J 2 bases short, with 12 bases between. The CDR3 DNA sequence: TGTGCCAGCAGTACTCTGGACGGTAACACTGAAGCTTTCTTT. Protein: CASSTLDGNTEAFF.

This clonotype appeared a few times. This chain joins TRBV28 and TRBJ2-3, with D tentatively TRBD2 (6 bases). Between the trimmed V and J ends, which lost 8 bases and 2 bases, there was a span of 14 bases. This CDR3 is 14 amino acids long. Germline lookup yields CDR1 MDHEN and CDR2 SYDVKM. CDR3 loop: CASLGGLLTDTQYF. The CDR3 nucleotides read TGTGCCAGCCTCGGGGGACTTCTCACAGATACGCAGTATTTT.

The sample holds many counts of this clonotype. The chain carries TRBV7-8 and TRBJ1-6; D gene ambiguous. Trimming removed 5 bases at V and 7 bases at J, with 6 bases between. The CDR3 length is 12 residues. The germline gives CDR1 SGHVS, CDR2 FQNEAQ. In DNA form, the CDR3 reads TGTGCCAGCAGCAATGGGAATTCACCCCTCCACTTT. Translated, it gives CASSNGNSPLHF.

In DNA form, the CDR3 reads TGCGCCAGCAGCCAAGAGGGCGGGAGGGCCCGGGAGACCCAGTACTTC. It specifies CASSQEGGRARETQYF. The chain couples TRBV4-1 to TRBJ2-5; 9 bases are a match to TRBD2. CDR3 length: 16 amino acids. Germline-derived CDR1 and CDR2 are MGHRA and YSYEKL. J was trimmed by 5 bases and V by 0 bases; bases with no gene match: 7.

J is TRBJ1-1 and V is TRBV20-1; D is uncertain. Between the trimmed V and J ends, which lost 4 bases and 8 bases, there was a span of 17 bases. Germline V gene lookup returns CDR1 DFQATT and CDR2 SNEGSKA (reference sequence). This CDR3 has 13 amino acids. Written as DNA, the CDR3 is TGCAGTGCTACCGCCTCCACGAATGACGAAGCTTTCTTT. Translated: CSATASTNDEAFF.

This clonotype has at least ten counts. The chain recombines TRBV25-1 with TRBJ2-6; 7 bases fit TRBD2. The germline CDR1 and CDR2 sequences are MGHDK and SYGVNS. The CDR3 extends over 16 amino acids. The J segment lost 2 bases and the V segment lost 1 base, leaving 2 bases of the junction unmatched. CDR3 amino acids: CASSEWGGPGANVLTF. The CDR3 DNA reads TGTGCCAGCAGTGAATGGGGGGGTCCTGGGGCCAACGTCCTGACTTTC.

The J gene is TRBJ1-1, the V gene TRBV3-1; TRBD1 might be the D (5 bases). Germline V gene sequence: CDR1 LGHDT, CDR2 YNNKEL (reference sequence). The V end lost 5 bases, the J end lost 3 bases, and 16 bases lay between the germline ends. The CDR3 sequence is 15 residues long. CDR3 bases: TGTGCCAGCAGCTACGAGAGGGGCAGGGACACTGAAGCTTTCTTT. It is translated as CASSYERGRDTEAFF.

This clonotype was detected ten times or more. This chain links TRBV12-3 or TRBV12-4 with TRBJ1-5; 8 bases match TRBD1. The CDR3 has 15 amino acids. After removal of 6 bases from V and 0 bases from J, the junction contained 4 bases not matched to a gene. CDR3 sequence (DNA): TGTGCCAGCAGCTTGACAGGGGTTAGCAATCAGCCCCAGCATTTT. Its translation: CASSLTGVSNQPQHF.

This clonotype was detected many times. Here the CDR3 reads CASSKPVLERYNEQFF. The CDR3 DNA is TGTGCCAGCAGCAAACCGGTCCTTGAGCGATACAATGAGCAGTTCTTC. The V and J genes are TRBV21-1 and TRBJ2-1. TRBV21-1 is deemed a pseudogene. The CDR3 spans 16 residues.

This clonotype has ten or more counts. V and J are TRBV12-3 or TRBV12-4 and TRBJ2-7; D remains ambiguous. The ends were cut back, 9 bases at V and 3 bases at J, with 9 bases in the middle. The CDR3 loop spans 11 amino acids. The CDR3: CASGRHYEQYF. Here the CDR3 DNA reads TGTGCCAGTGGCCGTCACTACGAGCAGTACTTC.

This clonotype appeared many times. J is TRBJ2-1 and V is TRBV20-1; D gene uncertain. Looked up from germline, CDR1 is DFQATT and CDR2 is SNEGSKA (reference sequence). CDR3 length equals 12 residues. Between the trimmed V and J ends, which lost 3 bases and 6 bases, there was a span of 9 bases. The CDR3 loop is CSARKGGNEQFF. CDR3 DNA: TGCAGTGCTAGGAAGGGCGGCAATGAGCAGTTCTTC.

This clonotype was counted at least ten times. The chain employs TRBV10-3 and TRBJ2-1, with 8 bases aligning to TRBD2. CDR1 is ENHRY, CDR2 SYGVKD, per germline. There are 13 residues in the CDR3. Trimming cost V 8 bases and J 6 bases; bases outside gene matches: 6. CDR3 sequence reads: CAIGLAGPNEQFF. In DNA form, the CDR3 reads TGTGCCATCGGTCTAGCGGGCCCCAATGAGCAGTTCTTC.

This clonotype was recorded a few times. The V and J genes are TRBV29-1 and TRBJ2-7; perhaps D is TRBD1 or TRBD2 (5 bases each). The germline CDR1 and CDR2 sequences are SQVTM and ANQGSEA. The CDR3 spans 14 residues. The V end lost 7 bases, the J end lost 4 bases, and 20 bases lay between the germline ends. The CDR3 loop reads CSATLVREPYEQYV. The CDR3 DNA sequence: TGCAGCGCAACCCTCGTCAGGGAGCCTTACGAGCAGTACGTC.

This clonotype was seen a few times. The J gene is TRBJ2-7, the V gene TRBV27; D gene unclear. V lost 8 bases and J lost 2, with 13 bases in between. Germline values: CDR1 MNHEY, CDR2 SMNVEV (reference sequence). This CDR3 comprises 13 residues. In DNA form, the CDR3 reads TGTGCCAGCTGCGGATTAGGAGCCTACGAGCAGTACGTC. Translation: CASCGLGAYEQYV.